These T cell receptor beta chains were read from a single sample in a study of blood T cells in healthy people across ages. Using its own MiXCR run on the 5' RACE reads, TCRdb lists one record per CDR3 protein. Of a few hundred thousand distinct CDR3 sequences in the sample, approximately 52% were seen once. Material for sequencing was blood. The receptors stem from a man aged 60-69 years in good health. CDR3s include the opening cysteine and the closing phenylalanine or tryptophan. The D gene is left open where the match is weak. Rows may omit the clone size; those that give it use once, few, many or a size class.

j_call: TRBJ2-6
clone_size: NA
d_call: TRBD1
cdr3_length: 20
v_call: TRBV6-5
cdr3_nt: TGTGCCAGCAGTTACTCGCTAACAGGGGGCAGGCCGAGTGGGGCCAACGTCCTGACTTTC
cdr3_aa: CASSYSLTGGRPSGANVLTF

j_call: TRBJ2-3
clone_size: few
d_call: TRBD1
cdr3_length: 14
v_call: TRBV7-8
cdr3_nt: TGTGCCAGCAGCCCTGACAGGGGCCCAGATACGCAGTATTTT
cdr3_aa: CASSPDRGPDTQYF

j_call: TRBJ1-3
clone_size: NA
d_call: NA
cdr3_length: 11
v_call: TRBV29-1
cdr3_nt: TGCAGCGTTCGCCTAGGGGACACCATATATTTT
cdr3_aa: CSVRLGDTIYF

j_call: TRBJ2-5
clone_size: few
d_call: NA
cdr3_length: 14
v_call: TRBV7-2
cdr3_nt: TGTGCCAGCAGCCGGGACGTGGGTCAAGAGACCCAGTACTTC
cdr3_aa: CASSRDVGQETQYF

j_call: TRBJ2-5
clone_size: NA
d_call: TRBD2
cdr3_length: 17
v_call: TRBV27
cdr3_nt: TGTGCCAGCAGTTCAAGGACTAGCGGGAGAGATCAAGAGACCCAGTACTTC
cdr3_aa: CASSSRTSGRDQETQYF

j_call: TRBJ2-1
clone_size: few
d_call: NA
cdr3_length: 15
v_call: TRBV6-1
cdr3_nt: TGTGCCAGCAGTACGCTAGCGAGGACCTACAATGAGCAGTTCTTC
cdr3_aa: CASSTLARTYNEQFF

j_call: TRBJ2-3
clone_size: NA
d_call: TRBD2
cdr3_length: 15
v_call: TRBV7-8
cdr3_nt: TGTGCCAGCAGCTTAGTCGGGGGGGCGGAAGATACGCAGTATTTT
cdr3_aa: CASSLVGGAEDTQYF

j_call: TRBJ2-7
clone_size: NA
d_call: TRBD2
cdr3_length: 15
v_call: TRBV11-2
cdr3_nt: TGTGCCAGCAGCTTAGGCGGGAGCCAGGCCTACGAGCAGTACTTC
cdr3_aa: CASSLGGSQAYEQYF

j_call: TRBJ2-1
clone_size: once
d_call: NA
cdr3_length: 14
v_call: TRBV28
cdr3_nt: TGTGCCAGCAGGAGCGGGTTATTTAACAATGAGCAGTTCTTC
cdr3_aa: CASRSGLFNNEQFF

j_call: TRBJ2-7
clone_size: NA
d_call: NA
cdr3_length: 13
v_call: TRBV5-4
cdr3_nt: TGTGCCAGCAGCTGGGAGGGGGCGGACGAGCAGTACTTC
cdr3_aa: CASSWEGADEQYF

j_call: TRBJ2-5
clone_size: NA
d_call: NA
cdr3_length: 15
v_call: TRBV7-2
cdr3_nt: TGTGCCAGCAGCTTAGGTCCGACTGCCCAAGAGACCCAGTACTTC
cdr3_aa: CASSLGPTAQETQYF

j_call: TRBJ2-1
clone_size: NA
d_call: TRBD2
cdr3_length: 18
v_call: TRBV4-2
cdr3_nt: TGTGCCAGCAGCCAACCCACCGGGACTAGCGGAAAGTACAATGAGCAGTTCTTC
cdr3_aa: CASSQPTGTSGKYNEQFF

j_call: TRBJ2-4
clone_size: NA
d_call: NA
cdr3_length: 14
v_call: TRBV5-1
cdr3_nt: TGCGCCAGCAGCTTGAGGCTGAGTTACAATGAGCAGTACTTC
cdr3_aa: CASSLRLSYNEQYF

j_call: TRBJ2-3
clone_size: NA
d_call: NA
cdr3_length: 14
v_call: TRBV6-2/TRBV6-3
cdr3_nt: TGTGCCAGCAACCCGACAGGGAGGGCAGATACGCAGTATTTT
cdr3_aa: CASNPTGRADTQYF

j_call: TRBJ2-7
clone_size: NA
d_call: NA
cdr3_length: 14
v_call: TRBV20-1
cdr3_nt: TGCAGTGCTAGAGGGCAGCTAAACCCCTACGAGCAGTACTTC
cdr3_aa: CSARGQLNPYEQYF

j_call: TRBJ2-1
clone_size: NA
d_call: NA
cdr3_length: 13
v_call: TRBV7-9
cdr3_nt: TGTGCCAGCAGCCCTGAGGTGAGGAATGAGCAGTTCTTC
cdr3_aa: CASSPEVRNEQFF

j_call: TRBJ2-6
clone_size: NA
d_call: TRBD2
cdr3_length: 17
v_call: TRBV20-1
cdr3_nt: TGCAGCGCTAGAGATTGGAAGGGAGGGTCTGGGGCCAACGTCCTGACTTTC
cdr3_aa: CSARDWKGGSGANVLTF

j_call: TRBJ2-4
clone_size: NA
d_call: NA
cdr3_length: 12
v_call: TRBV29-1
cdr3_nt: TGCAGCGCAGGGGAGGGCAAAAACATTCAGTACTTC
cdr3_aa: CSAGEGKNIQYF

j_call: TRBJ1-2
clone_size: NA
d_call: NA
cdr3_length: 11
v_call: TRBV29-1
cdr3_nt: TGCAGCGTTGACAGGGCAGGTGGCTACACCTTC
cdr3_aa: CSVDRAGGYTF

j_call: TRBJ2-1
clone_size: NA
d_call: NA
cdr3_length: 14
v_call: TRBV5-1
cdr3_nt: TGCGCCAGCAGCTTGGAGGGAGGCCAAGAGACCCAGTTCTTC
cdr3_aa: CASSLEGGQETQFF

j_call: TRBJ2-6
clone_size: few
d_call: NA
cdr3_length: 16
v_call: TRBV15
cdr3_nt: TGTGCCACCAGCCGACGGGACGGCTCTGGGGCCAACGTCCTGACTTTC
cdr3_aa: CATSRRDGSGANVLTF

j_call: TRBJ1-6
clone_size: NA
d_call: NA
cdr3_length: 16
v_call: TRBV6-1
cdr3_nt: TGTGCCAGCAGTGATCTCCGGACAGCCGTAATGTCACCCCTCCACTTT
cdr3_aa: CASSDLRTAVMSPLHF

j_call: TRBJ2-5
clone_size: NA
d_call: NA
cdr3_length: 15
v_call: TRBV4-1
cdr3_nt: TGCGCCAGCAGCCGCGTAGCGGAGCGGAAAGAGACCCAGTACTTC
cdr3_aa: CASSRVAERKETQYF

j_call: TRBJ2-7
clone_size: NA
d_call: NA
cdr3_length: 13
v_call: TRBV20-1
cdr3_nt: TGCAGTGCGCCGAATCGGGGCCGCTACGAGCAGTACTTC
cdr3_aa: CSAPNRGRYEQYF

j_call: TRBJ2-3
clone_size: NA
d_call: TRBD2
cdr3_length: 17
v_call: TRBV18
cdr3_nt: TGTGCCAGCTCACCTGTGGGGCTAGCGGGACGCACAGATACGCAGTATTTT
cdr3_aa: CASSPVGLAGRTDTQYF

j_call: TRBJ1-5
clone_size: NA
d_call: NA
cdr3_length: 12
v_call: TRBV10-3
cdr3_nt: TGTGCCATCAGTTCGGCCCCAGAGCCCCAGCATTTT
cdr3_aa: CAISSAPEPQHF